One sample yielded the 18 T cell receptor beta chains listed below, sequenced in a study of blood T cells in healthy people across ages (dated by TCRdb to about 2015). The protocol used for the library was 5' RACE. These reads were obtained on an Illumina HiSeq 2500. A second PCR of roughly 7 to 11 cycles was run with a J-beta primer mix and a sample-barcoded 5' primer. TCRdb trimmed public reads at Q25 via fastp, called clones via MiXCR and kept in-frame beta chains. Identical CDR3 proteins give one entry, which carries the most common genes and DNA. The sample table lists over 1,300,000 distinct CDR3 sequences, roughly 60% of them with a count of one. The top ten constitute about 6.7% of the sample. Sequencing used blood. The receptor source for this set is a man in his late teens or twenties in good health.

The V and J genes are TRBV20-1 and TRBJ2-5, with D tentatively TRBD1 (5 bases). In germline, CDR1 is DFQATT, CDR2 SNEGSKA (reference sequence). Between the trimmed V and J ends, which lost 3 bases and 12 bases, there was a span of 20 bases. This CDR3 has 13 residues. DNA of the CDR3: TGCAGTGCTAGTCGCAGGGCCCTCTACGAGAAGTACTTC. Protein product: CSASRRALYEKYF.

This chain connects TRBV6-5 to TRBJ2-1; D remains unclear. The CDR3 is 12 amino acids. CDR1 is MNHEY and CDR2 is SVGAGI in the germline V gene. V lost 6 bases, J lost 7 bases, and 10 bases lay in between. DNA of the CDR3: TGTGCCAGCAGAATGAGCAGGAATGAGCAGTTCTTC. Translating it yields CASRMSRNEQFF.

V usage is TRBV28 and J usage is TRBJ2-7; 9 nucleotides agree with TRBD2. J gave up 7 bases and V 6 bases, and 7 bases lay outside the gene matches. CDR3 size: 13 residues. Germline values: CDR1 MDHEN, CDR2 SYDVKM. The CDR3 spells CASRSSGDSEQYF. The DNA of the CDR3 is TGTGCCAGCAGATCTAGCGGGGACAGTGAGCAGTACTTC.

Regarding this clonotype: The CDR3 ends on some other residue instead of the conserved phenylalanine or tryptophan, so this is likely a read error. V is TRBV20-1 and J is TRBJ2-5, with D maybe TRBD2 (5 bases). V dropped 6 bases and J dropped 1 base, with 18 bases sitting between them. This CDR3 has 15 amino acids. The germline gives CDR1 DFQATT, CDR2 SNEGSKA (reference sequence). The CDR3 here is CSARTISLAQETQYS. The DNA for the CDR3 is TGCAGTGCCCGTACCATTTCCCTAGCCCAAGAGACCCAGTACTCC.

The chain employs TRBV29-1 and TRBJ2-6; D unresolved. The CDR3 consists of 16 residues. The germline V gene has CDR1 SQVTM and CDR2 ANQGSEA. V dropped 5 bases and J dropped 1 base, with 15 bases sitting between them. Here the CDR3 reads CSVIVPLKSGANVLTF. CDR3 nucleotides: TGCAGCGTTATAGTACCTCTCAAATCTGGGGCCAACGTCCTGACTTTC.

The V gene is TRBV10-3, the J gene TRBJ2-5, with a tentative D call TRBD1 (5 bases). This CDR3 region has 14 residues. The germline gives CDR1 ENHRY, CDR2 SYGVKD. V gave up 7 bases and J gave up 5 bases, with 17 bases separating them. The CDR3: CAIKTDTNRETQYF. CDR3 DNA: TGTGCCATCAAGACAGATACGAACCGGGAGACCCAGTACTTC.

This CDR3 is CASSMDGAGRNEQYF. For the CDR3, the DNA is TGTGCCAGCAGCATGGACGGAGCGGGCCGTAACGAGCAGTACTTC. This chain uses TRBV5-4 with TRBJ2-5; possible D gene TRBD2, 6 bases. The J call may be incorrect, as the DNA end agrees better with TRBJ2-7. The CDR3 is 15 amino acids. Germline CDR1 and CDR2: SGHNT and YYREEE (reference sequence).

This clonotype was picked up a small number of times. The rearrangement uses TRBV27 and TRBJ1-1; tentatively, D is TRBD1 (6 bases). The CDR3 is 14 residues long. Germline CDR1 and CDR2: MNHEY and SMNVEV (reference sequence). V lost 3 bases and J lost 1, with 9 bases in between. The chain's CDR3 is CASSLGGRNTEAFF. In DNA form, the CDR3 reads TGTGCCAGCAGTTTGGGGGGCCGGAACACTGAAGCTTTCTTT.

J is TRBJ2-2 and V is TRBV4-3; TRBD1 matches at 10 bases. The CDR3 has 16 amino acids. In germline, CDR1 is LGHNA, CDR2 YSLEER. The V and J ends lost 2 bases and 7 bases, in that order; junction bases with no gene match: 7. This CDR3 reads CASSQPGQGIYGELFF. CDR3 in DNA: TGCGCCAGCAGCCAACCGGGACAGGGGATATACGGGGAGCTGTTTTTT.

In its sample, this clonotype was seen a few times. V usage is TRBV5-5 and J usage is TRBJ2-7; D is possibly TRBD1 (6 bases). The CDR3 runs 14 residues. Trimming cost V 4 bases and J 3 bases, with 14 bases left between them. Germline assignment: CDR1 SGHKS and CDR2 YYEKEE (reference sequence). CDR3: CASSLYGTNYEQYF. In DNA form, the CDR3 reads TGTGCCAGCAGCCTGTATGGGACAAACTACGAGCAGTACTTC.

The J gene is TRBJ1-1, the V gene TRBV20-1; TRBD1 matches at 9 bases. The CDR3 contains 15 residues. Trimming cost V 6 bases and J 1 base; bases outside gene matches: 9. Per the germline V gene, CDR1 is DFQATT and CDR2 is SNEGSKA (reference sequence). The chain's CDR3 is CSARPGQGANTEAFF. The CDR3 DNA reads as TGCAGTGCGAGGCCGGGACAGGGAGCGAACACTGAAGCTTTCTTT.

The rearrangement links TRBV7-9 to TRBJ1-1, with TRBD1 matching 7 bases. The CDR3 is made up of 15 amino acids. With V trimmed by 4 bases and J by 10 bases, 15 bases remained unmatched. Germline assignment: CDR1 SEHNR and CDR2 FQNEAQ (reference sequence). CDR3 nucleotide sequence: TGTGCCAGCAGCTCTGACCGCCAGGGTACAGGGGTAGCTTTCTTT. Translating it yields CASSSDRQGTGVAFF.

The J gene is TRBJ2-7, the V gene TRBV10-2; D gene unclear. The CDR3 totals 12 residues. The germline V gene has CDR1 WSHSY and CDR2 SAAADI. The V end lost 1 base, the J end lost 7 bases, and 8 bases lay between the germline ends. CDR3 in amino acids: CASSELVIEQYF. The CDR3 nucleotides read TGCGCCAGCAGTGAGTTAGTAATTGAGCAGTACTTC.

This chain joins TRBV6-5 and TRBJ2-5; D possibly corresponds to TRBD2 (7 bases). The J call may be incorrect, as the DNA end agrees better with TRBJ2-7. From germline, CDR1 is MNHEY and CDR2 SVGAGI. The CDR3 runs to 16 residues. The CDR3: CASSTLGGDGSYEQYF. The CDR3 bases are TGTGCCAGCAGTACCCTAGGGGGGGACGGCTCCTACGAGCAGTACTTC.

A few counts support this clonotype. This chain connects TRBV5-1 to TRBJ1-1; tentatively, D is TRBD1 (6 bases). The germline V gene has CDR1 SGHRS and CDR2 YFSETQ. The V end lost 7 bases, the J end lost 0 bases, and 10 bases lay between the germline ends. This CDR3 spans 13 amino acids. Here the CDR3 reads CASRQDMNTEAFF. Here the CDR3 DNA reads TGCGCCAGCCGACAGGATATGAACACTGAAGCTTTCTTT. Variable domain in full (rest from reference TRBV5-1 and TRBJ1-1): KAGVTQTPRYLIKTRGQQVTLSCSPISGHRSVSWYQQTPGQGLQFLFEYFSETQRNKGNFPGRFSGRQFSNSRSEMNVSTLELGDSALYLCASRQDMNTEAFFGQGTRLTVV.

The chain uses TRBV6-5 and TRBJ2-1; D uncertain. Germline V gene sequence: CDR1 MNHEY, CDR2 SVGAGI. The CDR3 has 12 amino acids. Trimming removed 5 bases at V and 7 bases at J, with 9 bases between. The CDR3 region is CASSAMGNEQFF. The CDR3 DNA reads TGTGCCAGCAGTGCTATGGGGAATGAGCAGTTCTTC.

Concerning this clonotype itself: Mismatch with germline at one junction end may stem from a read error. The chain employs TRBV4-2 and TRBJ2-1; TRBD1 matches at 7 bases. The CDR3 contains 15 residues. Germline CDR1 LGHNA, CDR2 YNFKEQ. The CDR3 here is CAGSHTGTESNEQFF. For the CDR3, the DNA is TGTGCCGGCAGCCATACCGGGACAGAGAGCAATGAGCAGTTCTTC.

V is TRBV15 and J is TRBJ2-2, with 7 bases fitting TRBD2. CDR3 size: 13 residues. Germline CDR1 and CDR2: LNHNV and YYDKDF (reference sequence). Unmatched junction bases numbered 1, after V lost 5 bases and J lost 4 bases. CDR3 region: CATSGTTTGELFF. CDR3 DNA sequence: TGTGCCACCAGCGGGACTACCACCGGGGAGCTGTTTTTT.